The clone carrying this T cell receptor (beta chain) showed up just a few times. Germline V gene data show CDR1 as WSHSY and CDR2 as SAAADI. This CDR3 spans 13 amino acids. The trim removed 8 bases at V and 0 bases at J, leaving 3 bases unmatched. These data originate in a study of identical twins. It was template switching that added a universal primer site, and there were unique molecular identifiers on the cDNA. TCRdb re-called the 5' RACE reads with MiXCR, one entry per CDR3 protein. Among 500,000 to 600,000 distinct CDR3 sequences listed, about 20% were seen once. These data also formed part of another study, on T cells expressing NK-cell markers.

Sequenced input: CD4+ T cells sorted from blood. This receptor was taken from a woman under 30 in good health. The chain employs TRBV10-2 and TRBJ2-5; TRBD1 agrees at 7 bases. The CDR3 reads CASVGTDQETQYF. The CDR3 coding sequence is TGCGCCAGCGTTGGGACAGACCAAGAGACCCAGTACTTC.